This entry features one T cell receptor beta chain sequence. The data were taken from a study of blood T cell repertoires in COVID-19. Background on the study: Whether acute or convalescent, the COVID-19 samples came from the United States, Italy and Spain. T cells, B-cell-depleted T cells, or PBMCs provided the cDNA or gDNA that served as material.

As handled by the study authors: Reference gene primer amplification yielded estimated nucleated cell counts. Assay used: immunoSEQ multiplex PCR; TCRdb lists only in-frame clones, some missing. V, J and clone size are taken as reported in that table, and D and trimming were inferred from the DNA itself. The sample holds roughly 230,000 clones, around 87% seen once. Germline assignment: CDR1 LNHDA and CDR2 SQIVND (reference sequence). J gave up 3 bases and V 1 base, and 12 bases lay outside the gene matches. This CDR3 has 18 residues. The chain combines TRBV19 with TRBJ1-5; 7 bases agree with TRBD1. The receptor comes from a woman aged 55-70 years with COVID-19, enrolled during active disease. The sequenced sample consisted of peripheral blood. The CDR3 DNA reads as TGTGCCAGTAGTATAGTCGGGACAGTGTTTCTCATCAATCAGCCCCAGCATTTT. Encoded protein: CASSIVGTVFLINQPQHF.